Each of the 13 T cell receptor beta chains below was sequenced from the same sample in a study of cytomegalovirus exposure and HLA in healthy donors. Primers: 60 Vbeta forward and 13 Jbeta reverse. TCRdb keeps only in-frame clones here, not all; method: immunoSEQ multiplex PCR. This repertoire shows 160,000 or so clones, over 70% found once; its top ten account for approximately 6.8%. The sample was PBMCs. These receptors were taken from a woman in her forties in good health and CMV-seropositive.

The rearrangement uses TRBV7-9 and TRBJ1-5; D is possibly TRBD1 (6 bases). Germline V CDR1 and CDR2: SEHNR, FQNEAQ (reference sequence). The CDR3 spans 16 residues. V was trimmed by 5 bases and J by 2 bases, leaving 16 bases between them. DNA for the CDR3: TGTGCCAGCAGCCCAATACAGGGAGGGGGCAATCAGCCCCAGCATTTT. This codes for CASSPIQGGGNQPQHF.

The chain is built from TRBV2 and TRBJ1-4; TRBD1 is a possible D gene (5 bases). Looked up from germline, CDR1 is SNHLY and CDR2 is FYNNEI. Trimming removed 7 bases from V and 6 bases from J, with 12 bases in between. This CDR3 comprises 13 residues. CDR3 coding DNA: TGTGCCAGCATCGGGGGATCGTATGAAAAACTGTTTTTT. Its translation is CASIGGSYEKLFF.

This chain joins TRBV9 and TRBJ2-3; TRBD2 aligns across 9 bases. The CDR3 is 16 amino acids. V dropped 0 bases and J dropped 5; count of bases not matched to a gene: 7. Germline V CDR1 and CDR2: SGDLS, YYNGEE. In nucleotides, the CDR3 is TGTGCCAGCAGCGTAGTCCCAGCGGGGGGTCGAGATACGCAGTATTTT. Its protein product is CASSVVPAGGRDTQYF.

The gene calls are TRBV9 and TRBJ1-5; 7 bases match TRBD1. Germline CDR1 and CDR2: SGDLS and YYNGEE. V was pared by 0 bases and J by 9 bases, with 12 bases of the junction left unmatched. The CDR3 has 16 amino acids. The CDR3 here is CASSVGDSGPQWPQHF. The CDR3 DNA is TGTGCCAGCAGCGTAGGGGACAGTGGGCCCCAATGGCCCCAGCATTTT. Using reference TRBV9 and TRBJ1-5 for the parts outside the CDR3, the full variable domain is DSGVTQTPKHLITATGQRVTLRCSPRSGDLSVYWYQQSLDQGLQFLIQYYNGEERAKGNILERFSAQQFPDLHSELNLSSLELGDSALYFCASSVGDSGPQWPQHFGDGTRLSIL.

A few counts support this clone. The chain employs TRBV5-8 and TRBJ1-5, with D possibly matching TRBD1 (5 bases). This CDR3 has 15 amino acids. The germline V gene has CDR1 SGHTS and CDR2 YDEGEE. The V and J ends lost 0 bases and 6 bases respectively, with 13 bases between them. CDR3 nucleotide sequence: TGTGCCAGCAGCTTGGGCCAGGGAATGGGTCAGCCCCAGCATTTT. The encoded protein is CASSLGQGMGQPQHF.

Points on this clone: Other DNA sequences of this sample code for an identical CDR3. The chain recombines TRBV27 with TRBJ2-1; TRBD2 agrees at 11 bases. This CDR3 has 15 residues. Germline values: CDR1 MNHEY, CDR2 SMNVEV (reference sequence). V lost 5 bases and J lost 0; bases outside the gene matches: 0. The CDR3 loop reads CASSLAGGSYNEQFF. For the CDR3, the DNA is TGTGCCAGCAGTCTAGCGGGGGGCTCCTACAATGAGCAGTTCTTC.

This clone was detected a few times. The chain recombines TRBV30 with TRBJ1-6; TRBD1 matches at 7 bases. The CDR3 extends over 14 amino acids. The V segment lost 1 base and the J segment 6 bases; nucleotides outside the gene matches: 3. In germline, CDR1 is GTSNPN, CDR2 SVGIG (reference sequence). Written as DNA, the CDR3 is TGTGCCTGGAGTGGGGACAGCATTAATTCACCCCTCCACTTT. It yields the protein CAWSGDSINSPLHF.

This clone was recorded once. The rearrangement links TRBV5-1 to TRBJ2-3; 11 bases are shared with TRBD2. From germline, CDR1 is SGHRS and CDR2 YFSETQ. The CDR3 is made up of 16 amino acids. J lost 4 bases, V lost 5 bases, and 9 bases had no gene match. This CDR3 is CASSSGLAELADTQYF. CDR3 sequence (DNA): TGCGCCAGCAGTTCGGGACTAGCGGAGTTGGCAGATACGCAGTATTTT.

In this sample, this clone turned up a few times. The V and J genes are TRBV29-1 and TRBJ2-2, with TRBD2 as a possible D gene (6 bases). Germline CDR1 and CDR2: SQVTM and ANQGSEA. Trimming left V 4 bases short and J 1 base short, with 13 bases between. This CDR3 is built from 15 residues. DNA for the CDR3: TGCAGCGTTGGGGGGGTGGGGTGGAACACCGGGGAGCTGTTTTTT. Its protein is CSVGGVGWNTGELFF.

The rearrangement uses TRBV14 and TRBJ1-1; D unclear. This CDR3 comprises 15 residues. V was shortened by 2 bases and J by 1 base, with 11 bases between the two germline ends. The V gene's germline CDR1 is SGHDN and CDR2 FVKESK. The CDR3 nucleotides are TGTGCCAGCAGCCAAACGAGAGGGAGGAACACTGAAGCTTTCTTT. This codes for CASSQTRGRNTEAFF.

The V gene is TRBV27, the J gene TRBJ2-7, with 11 bases that match TRBD1. CDR3 length: 15 amino acids. After removal of 5 bases from V and 2 bases from J, the junction contained 5 bases not matched to a gene. CDR1 and CDR2 (germline): MNHEY, SMNVEV (reference sequence). The DNA of the CDR3 is TGTGCCAGCAGTGCACCGGGACAGGGGGCCTACGAGCAGTACTTC. This gives the protein CASSAPGQGAYEQYF.

This rearrangement joins TRBV2 to TRBJ2-3, with 10 positions matching TRBD1. The CDR3 is 13 residues long. Germline assignment: CDR1 SNHLY and CDR2 FYNNEI. The V segment lost 8 bases and the J segment 6 bases; nucleotides outside the gene matches: 5. The CDR3 coding sequence is TGTGCCAGCGAAGACAGGGGGCTTGATACGCAGTATTTT. Its translation: CASEDRGLDTQYF.

This clone was detected many times. The V call is TRBV4-1, the J call TRBJ2-7, with a possible D match to TRBD2 (6 bases). V was shortened by 0 bases and J by 0 bases, with 9 bases between the two germline ends. The CDR3 totals 15 residues. Germline-derived CDR1 and CDR2 are MGHRA and YSYEKL. CDR3 sequence: CASSQEPGGSYEQYF. The CDR3 coding sequence is TGCGCCAGCAGCCAAGAACCCGGGGGCTCCTACGAGCAGTACTTC.